This T cell receptor (beta chain) is drawn from a study of type 1 regulatory T cells. Study-level information: An in vitro protocol generated T-allo10, a Tr1-enriched, alloantigen-specific CD4 T cell product. Study results and limitations: Compared with non-Tr1 cells, Tr1 cells showed a narrower TCR repertoire.

TCRdb fed the reads into MiXCR, producing one record per CDR3 protein. The sample holds under 85,000 distinct CDR3 sequences, roughly 49% seen once. The V and J ends lost 1 base and 6 bases, in that order; junction bases with no gene match: 5. The CDR3 loop spans 15 amino acids. Germline V gene data show CDR1 as SGHTA and CDR2 as FQGTGA. This clonotype came up a few times. The antigen remains unidentified. This TCR was recovered from a human donor in good health. Sequenced material: cultured non-Tr1 T cells, either the whole culture or a sorted T cell fraction (not recorded which). The rearrangement links TRBV7-3 to TRBJ2-1; 8 nucleotides line up with TRBD2. The CDR3 bases are TGTGCCAGCAGCTTAAACGGGGGGGCCAGCAATGAGCAGTTCTTC. It codes for CASSLNGGASNEQFF.